Listed below are T cell receptor beta chains from one sample, sequenced in a study of T cells in Graves' hyperthyroidism and ophthalmopathy. Each CDR3 protein is one row after TCRdb ran MiXCR on the multiplex PCR reads. The repertoire has 300,000 to 450,000 distinct CDR3 sequences, roughly 13% of them found once; the top ten carry roughly 11%. Sequences were obtained from blood. These TCRs come from a woman in her sixties or seventies with Graves' hyperthyroidism. Both conserved end residues are part of each CDR3. Fields, in order: V gene, clone size, D gene, J gene, CDR3 protein, CDR3 DNA. The D gene is left open where the match is weak. Part of the rows lack a size; the others show once, few, many or a class for expanded clones.

V gene: TRBV24-1; clone size: .; D gene: TRBD2; J gene: TRBJ2-1; CDR3 protein: CATSDTTSDWAEQFF; CDR3 DNA: TGTGCCACCAGTGATACCACTAGCGATTGGGCTGAGCAGTTCTTC
V gene: TRBV20-1; clone size: many; D gene: .; J gene: TRBJ1-1; CDR3 protein: CSASYHTEAFF; CDR3 DNA: TGCAGTGCTAGTTATCACACTGAAGCTTTCTTT
V gene: TRBV15; clone size: .; D gene: .; J gene: TRBJ2-2; CDR3 protein: CATSRDGGGSSGELFF; CDR3 DNA: TGTGCCACCAGCAGAGATGGAGGGGGATCATCCGGGGAGCTGTTTTTT
V gene: TRBV27; clone size: few; D gene: .; J gene: TRBJ2-1; CDR3 protein: CASSLSGEAEQFF; CDR3 DNA: TGTGCCAGCAGTTTGTCAGGGGAGGCTGAGCAGTTCTTC
V gene: TRBV7-9; clone size: many; D gene: .; J gene: TRBJ2-1; CDR3 protein: CASSGSGGSYNEQFF; CDR3 DNA: TGTGCCAGCTCAGGTTCCGGTGGCTCCTACAATGAGCAGTTCTTC
V gene: TRBV28; clone size: many; D gene: .; J gene: TRBJ1-5; CDR3 protein: CASSPTASNQPQHF; CDR3 DNA: TGTGCCAGTTCACCGACAGCCAGCAATCAGCCCCAGCATTTT
V gene: TRBV29-1; clone size: many; D gene: TRBD1; J gene: TRBJ1-2; CDR3 protein: CSVRRGQSYGYTF; CDR3 DNA: TGCAGCGTGCGCAGGGGGCAAAGCTATGGCTACACCTTC
V gene: TRBV12-3/TRBV12-4; clone size: many; D gene: .; J gene: TRBJ2-5; CDR3 protein: CASSFRDQETQYF; CDR3 DNA: TGTGCCAGCAGTTTTAGAGACCAAGAGACCCAGTACTTC
V gene: TRBV30; clone size: many; D gene: .; J gene: TRBJ2-1; CDR3 protein: CAWSVSANEQFF; CDR3 DNA: TGTGCCTGGAGTGTGTCAGCAAATGAGCAGTTCTTC
V gene: TRBV7-2; clone size: many; D gene: TRBD2; J gene: TRBJ2-1; CDR3 protein: CASSFVLAGGRYNEQFF; CDR3 DNA: TGTGCCAGCAGCTTCGTGTTAGCGGGAGGGCGGTACAATGAGCAGTTCTTC
V gene: TRBV10-3; clone size: .; D gene: .; J gene: TRBJ1-5; CDR3 protein: CAISESDPGPGQPQHF; CDR3 DNA: TGTGCCATCAGTGAGTCCGACCCGGGGCCAGGACAGCCCCAGCATTTT
V gene: TRBV6-1; clone size: few; D gene: .; J gene: TRBJ2-3; CDR3 protein: CASSDGPIGDTQYF; CDR3 DNA: TGTGCCAGCAGTGACGGCCCGATCGGGGATACGCAGTATTTT
V gene: TRBV5-1; clone size: .; D gene: TRBD1; J gene: TRBJ2-2; CDR3 protein: CASSSAGTGITGELFF; CDR3 DNA: TGCGCCAGCAGCTCGGCCGGGACAGGGATAACCGGGGAGCTGTTTTTT
V gene: TRBV19; clone size: few; D gene: .; J gene: TRBJ2-5; CDR3 protein: CASSIAYSQETQYF; CDR3 DNA: TGTGCCAGTAGTATAGCGTACAGTCAAGAGACCCAGTACTTC
V gene: TRBV2; clone size: many; D gene: .; J gene: TRBJ2-7; CDR3 protein: CASSVAGVVGEQYF; CDR3 DNA: TGTGCCAGCAGTGTCGCAGGGGTTGTTGGCGAGCAGTACTTC
V gene: TRBV20-1; clone size: many; D gene: .; J gene: TRBJ1-1; CDR3 protein: CSARGTDLNTEAFF; CDR3 DNA: TGCAGTGCTAGAGGGACAGACTTGAACACTGAAGCTTTCTTT
V gene: TRBV2; clone size: many; D gene: .; J gene: TRBJ1-3; CDR3 protein: CASSERLTQGHSGNTIYF; CDR3 DNA: TGTGCCAGCAGTGAGAGACTGACACAGGGCCACTCTGGAAACACCATATATTTT
V gene: TRBV24-1; clone size: few; D gene: .; J gene: TRBJ2-7; CDR3 protein: CATSDNINYEQYF; CDR3 DNA: TGTGCCACCAGTGATAACATCAACTACGAGCAGTACTTC
V gene: TRBV5-1; clone size: many; D gene: .; J gene: TRBJ1-2; CDR3 protein: CASSFSETYGYTF; CDR3 DNA: TGCGCCAGCAGCTTCAGCGAGACCTATGGCTACACCTTC
V gene: TRBV24-1; clone size: many; D gene: TRBD2; J gene: TRBJ2-7; CDR3 protein: CATSAGGRAPGRYEQYF; CDR3 DNA: TGTGCCACCAGTGCCGGCGGGAGGGCCCCTGGTCGGTACGAGCAGTACTTC
V gene: TRBV5-1; clone size: many; D gene: .; J gene: TRBJ2-5; CDR3 protein: CASSSTGTQQETQYF; CDR3 DNA: TGCGCCAGCAGCTCAACCGGGACACAACAAGAGACCCAGTACTTC
V gene: TRBV6-1; clone size: many; D gene: TRBD1; J gene: TRBJ2-7; CDR3 protein: CASTNPGQGPREQYF; CDR3 DNA: TGTGCCAGCACGAATCCGGGACAGGGGCCGAGAGAGCAGTACTTC
V gene: TRBV28; clone size: few; D gene: .; J gene: TRBJ1-2; CDR3 protein: CASNTVGQGTVYGYTF; CDR3 DNA: TGTGCCAGCAACACCGTCGGGCAGGGAACAGTATATGGCTACACCTTC
V gene: TRBV5-1; clone size: many; D gene: .; J gene: TRBJ1-1; CDR3 protein: CASSWGKGFEAFF; CDR3 DNA: TGCGCCAGCAGCTGGGGAAAGGGTTTTGAAGCTTTCTTT
V gene: TRBV3-1; clone size: many; D gene: .; J gene: TRBJ1-1; CDR3 protein: CASSLMGTEAFF; CDR3 DNA: TGTGCCAGCAGTCTAATGGGGACTGAAGCTTTCTTT
V gene: TRBV28; clone size: many; D gene: .; J gene: TRBJ2-3; CDR3 protein: CASSDFFLSTDTQYF; CDR3 DNA: TGTGCCAGCAGCGACTTTTTCCTTAGCACAGATACGCAGTATTTT
V gene: TRBV27; clone size: many; D gene: .; J gene: TRBJ1-2; CDR3 protein: CASSLSPYHYGYTF; CDR3 DNA: TGTGCCAGCAGTTTATCCCCCTACCACTATGGCTACACCTTC
V gene: TRBV6-5; clone size: few; D gene: .; J gene: TRBJ2-7; CDR3 protein: CASSYSLRVYEQYF; CDR3 DNA: TGTGCCAGCAGTTACTCGCTACGGGTATACGAGCAGTACTTC
V gene: TRBV12-3/TRBV12-4; clone size: many; D gene: .; J gene: TRBJ1-5; CDR3 protein: CASSLHRDNQPQHF; CDR3 DNA: TGTGCCAGCAGTTTACACAGGGACAATCAGCCCCAGCATTTT
V gene: TRBV20-1; clone size: few; D gene: TRBD2; J gene: TRBJ2-7; CDR3 protein: CSARQGLAGVYEQYF; CDR3 DNA: TGCAGTGCTAGGCAGGGACTAGCGGGCGTCTACGAGCAGTACTTC
V gene: TRBV28; clone size: many; D gene: TRBD1; J gene: TRBJ2-7; CDR3 protein: CASSKGQGGSSYEQYF; CDR3 DNA: TGTGCCAGCAGTAAGGGACAGGGAGGGAGCTCCTACGAGCAGTACTTC
V gene: TRBV5-5; clone size: many; D gene: .; J gene: TRBJ2-5; CDR3 protein: CASSLVGRQETQYF; CDR3 DNA: TGTGCCAGCAGCTTGGTGGGGAGGCAAGAGACCCAGTACTTC
V gene: TRBV6-6; clone size: .; D gene: .; J gene: TRBJ2-3; CDR3 protein: CASSYRRGSTDTQYF; CDR3 DNA: TGTGCCAGCAGTTACAGGAGGGGGAGTACAGATACGCAGTATTTT
V gene: TRBV20-1; clone size: .; D gene: TRBD1; J gene: TRBJ2-7; CDR3 protein: CSGGTGGVRGDEQYF; CDR3 DNA: TGCAGTGGGGGGACAGGGGGAGTCCGCGGGGACGAGCAGTACTTC
V gene: TRBV5-1; clone size: .; D gene: .; J gene: TRBJ2-4; CDR3 protein: CASSLGDGNIQYF; CDR3 DNA: TGCGCCAGCAGCCTGGGGGACGGAAACATTCAGTACTTC
V gene: TRBV5-1; clone size: few; D gene: .; J gene: TRBJ1-1; CDR3 protein: CASSPEGVEGTEAFF; CDR3 DNA: TGCGCCAGCAGCCCGGAGGGGGTAGAGGGCACTGAAGCTTTCTTT
V gene: TRBV2; clone size: many; D gene: .; J gene: TRBJ2-1; CDR3 protein: CALEGVANEQFF; CDR3 DNA: TGTGCCTTAGAGGGGGTCGCCAATGAGCAGTTCTTC
V gene: TRBV12-3/TRBV12-4; clone size: many; D gene: .; J gene: TRBJ2-3; CDR3 protein: CASSFEGLSLGSDTQYF; CDR3 DNA: TGTGCCAGCAGTTTCGAGGGTCTAAGTCTAGGATCAGATACGCAGTATTTT
V gene: TRBV5-1; clone size: .; D gene: .; J gene: TRBJ1-2; CDR3 protein: CASSSDPGAYGYTF; CDR3 DNA: TGCGCCAGCAGCTCCGACCCCGGGGCCTATGGCTACACCTTC
V gene: TRBV19; clone size: .; D gene: TRBD2; J gene: TRBJ2-1; CDR3 protein: CASSIDRLAGFNEQFF; CDR3 DNA: TGTGCCAGTAGTATAGATCGACTAGCGGGGTTCAATGAGCAGTTCTTC
V gene: TRBV28; clone size: many; D gene: .; J gene: TRBJ2-3; CDR3 protein: CASSLRSDTQYF; CDR3 DNA: TGTGCCAGCAGCTTACGCAGTGATACGCAGTATTTT
V gene: TRBV5-1; clone size: many; D gene: TRBD1; J gene: TRBJ2-1; CDR3 protein: CASRSGTGADNEQFF; CDR3 DNA: TGCGCCAGCAGGTCCGGGACAGGGGCCGACAATGAGCAGTTCTTC
V gene: TRBV4-1; clone size: many; D gene: TRBD2; J gene: TRBJ2-2; CDR3 protein: CASSQEGLRTGELFF; CDR3 DNA: TGCGCCAGCAGCCAAGAGGGACTACGGACCGGGGAGCTGTTTTTT
V gene: TRBV5-8; clone size: few; D gene: .; J gene: TRBJ2-2; CDR3 protein: CASSSKTGELFF; CDR3 DNA: TGTGCCAGCAGCTCTAAAACCGGGGAGCTGTTTTTT
V gene: TRBV12-3/TRBV12-4; clone size: many; D gene: TRBD1; J gene: TRBJ2-5; CDR3 protein: CASSLGTPGGSGTQYF; CDR3 DNA: TGTGCCAGCAGTTTAGGGACCCCAGGGGGCAGCGGGACCCAGTACTTC
V gene: TRBV19; clone size: few; D gene: TRBD1; J gene: TRBJ1-6; CDR3 protein: CASSNDRAYSPLHF; CDR3 DNA: TGTGCCAGTAGTAACGACAGGGCTTATTCACCCCTCCACTTT
V gene: TRBV29-1; clone size: many; D gene: .; J gene: TRBJ2-3; CDR3 protein: CSVFRDTQYF; CDR3 DNA: TGCAGCGTGTTCCGCGATACGCAGTATTTT
V gene: TRBV7-8; clone size: many; D gene: .; J gene: TRBJ2-3; CDR3 protein: CASSLRKVADTQYF; CDR3 DNA: TGTGCCAGCAGCCTGAGAAAGGTAGCAGATACGCAGTATTTT
V gene: TRBV20-1; clone size: many; D gene: .; J gene: TRBJ2-1; CDR3 protein: CSASGTLNNEQFF; CDR3 DNA: TGCAGTGCTTCCGGGACCTTAAACAATGAGCAGTTCTTC
V gene: TRBV10-3; clone size: many; D gene: TRBD2; J gene: TRBJ2-5; CDR3 protein: CAISESTSSGYQETQYF; CDR3 DNA: TGTGCCATCAGTGAGTCTACGTCTAGCGGGTACCAAGAGACCCAGTACTTC
V gene: TRBV5-1; clone size: .; D gene: TRBD1; J gene: TRBJ2-1; CDR3 protein: CASSAGQGASNEQFF; CDR3 DNA: TGCGCCAGCAGCGCGGGACAGGGGGCCAGCAATGAGCAGTTCTTC
V gene: TRBV7-9; clone size: few; D gene: TRBD2; J gene: TRBJ2-5; CDR3 protein: CASSRLAGVDETQYF; CDR3 DNA: TGTGCCAGCAGCAGACTAGCGGGAGTGGATGAGACCCAGTACTTC
V gene: TRBV29-1; clone size: .; D gene: .; J gene: TRBJ2-1; CDR3 protein: CSARGGTGSYNEQFF; CDR3 DNA: TGCAGCGCGAGGGGGGGGACGGGCTCCTACAATGAGCAGTTCTTC
V gene: TRBV3-1; clone size: many; D gene: .; J gene: TRBJ2-7; CDR3 protein: CASSHTSTYEQYF; CDR3 DNA: TGTGCCAGCAGCCATACTAGTACCTACGAGCAGTACTTC
V gene: TRBV7-9; clone size: many; D gene: TRBD1; J gene: TRBJ1-4; CDR3 protein: CASSTKTGGTVTNEKLFF; CDR3 DNA: TGTGCCAGCAGCACGAAGACAGGGGGCACTGTTACTAATGAAAAACTGTTTTTT